These 27 T cell receptor beta chains were sequenced from one sample in a study of blood T cells in healthy people across ages. A second PCR, run for roughly 7 to 11 cycles, used a sample-barcoded 5' primer plus a J-beta primer mix. TCRdb fed the 5' RACE reads into MiXCR, producing one record per CDR3 protein. The table records about 700,000 distinct CDR3 sequences, about a third of them present only once. The specimen was blood. Source of these receptors: a woman over 75 in good health.

The chain uses TRBV7-2 and TRBJ2-4; TRBD2 agrees at 7 bases. After removal of 1 base from V and 7 bases from J, the junction contained 4 bases not matched to a gene. CDR1 and CDR2 (germline): SGHTA, FQGNSA. The CDR3 loop spans 14 amino acids. CDR3 amino acids: CASSLGGGRNIQYF. The CDR3 region has the DNA TGTGCCAGCAGCTTAGGGGGGGGGAGGAACATTCAGTACTTC.

This clonotype was seen repeatedly, ten times or more. This chain links TRBV9 with TRBJ2-7, with a weak D call TRBD2 (7 bases). Per germline, CDR1 SGDLS and CDR2 YYNGEE. V gave up 2 bases and J gave up 5 bases, with 14 bases separating them. CDR3 length equals 14 residues. The CDR3 loop is CASSVVGGADEQYF. The CDR3 coding sequence is TGTGCCAGCAGCGTCGTGGGGGGGGCCGACGAGCAGTACTTC.

As regards this clonotype: This may stem from a read error, because a much larger clone lies one nucleotide away. The chain carries TRBV20-1 and TRBJ1-5; D is unresolved. The germline CDR1 and CDR2 sequences are DFQATT and SNEGSKA (reference sequence). V dropped 3 bases and J dropped 2 bases, with 20 bases sitting between them. The CDR3 covers 17 residues. The CDR3 is CSARDRLRLWGNQPQHF. CDR3 coding DNA: TGCAGTGCTAGGGACCGTCTGAGGCTTTGGGGCAATCAGCCCCAGCATTTT.

This clonotype was detected many times. This chain joins TRBV5-6 and TRBJ1-4; D not certain. Germline lookup yields CDR1 SGHDT and CDR2 YYEEEE. The length of the CDR3 is 15 residues. V was pared by 0 bases and J by 7 bases, with 13 bases between. CDR3 sequence reads: CASSLVGLAGEKLFF. CDR3 coding DNA: TGTGCCAGCAGCTTGGTCGGCCTGGCGGGTGAAAAACTGTTTTTT.

This clonotype was seen many times. The genes are TRBV12-3 or TRBV12-4 and TRBJ2-1; TRBD1 is a possible D gene (5 bases). V was cut by 6 bases and J by 0 bases, with 15 bases left in between. The CDR3 covers 16 residues. The CDR3 DNA reads TGTGCCAGCAGAGGACAACAGGATAGCTCCTACAATGAGCAGTTCTTC. It encodes CASRGQQDSSYNEQFF.

Worth noting for this clonotype: Possible read error: a much larger clone is one base away. Here the CDR3 DNA reads TGTGCCAGCAGTCCGCGGGGACCGCTCAGTGAGCAGTACTTC. Its translation: CASSPRGPLSEQYF. V and J are TRBV6-5 and TRBJ2-7; D may be TRBD2 (6 bases). CDR1 and CDR2 (germline): MNHEY, SVGAGI. This CDR3 region has 14 residues. Trimming shortened V by 5 bases and J by 7 bases, and 18 bases separated the two germline ends.

In this sample, this clonotype turned up a few times. Possible read error: a much larger clone is one base away. The V gene is TRBV6-2 or TRBV6-3, the J gene TRBJ2-1, with TRBD2 identical over 9 bases. The CDR3 runs to 15 residues. V lost 2 bases to trimming and J lost 6 bases; unmatched junction nucleotides: 5. The germline V gene encodes CDR1 MNHEY and CDR2 SVGEGT. CDR3 amino acids: CASSYAAGGRNEQFF. The CDR3 bases are TGTGCCAGCAGTTACGCGGCGGGGGGGCGCAATGAGCAGTTCTTC.

This clonotype showed up just a few times. The CDR3 DNA is TGTGCCAGCAGTTTGAGCGGGGGACTCACCGGGGAGCTGTTTTTT. Its translation is CASSLSGGLTGELFF. The chain uses TRBV12-3 or TRBV12-4 and TRBJ2-2, with 8 bases fitting TRBD2. Trimming took 3 bases from V and 4 from J; bases not matched to a gene: 4. The CDR3 loop spans 15 amino acids.

Ten or more counts support this clonotype. This chain uses TRBV20-1 with TRBJ2-3; D unclear. The ends were cut back, 6 bases at V and 3 bases at J, with 19 bases in the middle. Germline CDR1 is DFQATT and CDR2 is SNEGSKA (reference sequence). This CDR3 spans 15 amino acids. The CDR3: CSALILGPATDTQYF. CDR3 bases: TGCAGTGCCTTAATATTGGGCCCGGCGACAGATACGCAGTATTTT.

This clonotype appeared many times. The chain couples TRBV20-1 to TRBJ2-7, with 10 positions matching TRBD2. The length of the CDR3 is 14 residues. The ends lost 1 base at V and 7 bases at J; junction bases unmatched: 7. Germline values: CDR1 DFQATT, CDR2 SNEGSKA (reference sequence). DNA for the CDR3: TGCAGTGCTAGAGGGACTAGCGGTCGTCAGGAGCAGTACTTC. Amino acid sequence: CSARGTSGRQEQYF.

This clonotype was counted a few times. This likely came from a read error, as a far larger clone is one base away. V usage is TRBV20-1 and J usage is TRBJ2-5; a possible D gene is TRBD1 (5 bases). Per germline, CDR1 DFQATT and CDR2 SNEGSKA (reference sequence). The CDR3 extends over 12 amino acids. This chain's CDR3 is CRARGGGETQYF. The CDR3 nucleotides are TGCAGGGCTAGGGGCGGTGGGGAGACCCAGTACTTC.

The CDR3 DNA follows: TGCAGTGCTAGCGGGATCTCCTATGGCTACACCTTC. Its protein is CSASGISYGYTF. The genes are TRBV20-1 and TRBJ1-2; D is uncertain. From germline, CDR1 is DFQATT and CDR2 SNEGSKA (reference sequence). The CDR3 contains 12 residues. V was clipped by 3 bases and J by 4 bases, with 9 bases between them.

This clonotype was seen a few times. The chain is built from TRBV2 and TRBJ1-3; D gene uncertain. CDR1 SNHLY and CDR2 FYNNEI come from the germline V gene. The CDR3 is 12 amino acids. Trimming took 3 bases from V and 3 from J, leaving 3 bases between them. CDR3 nucleotides: TGTGCCAGCAGTGAGCGTGGAAACACCATATATTTT. It is translated as CASSERGNTIYF.

There are many counts of this clonotype. This sequence joins TRBV12-3 or TRBV12-4 and TRBJ1-2; D not certain. Trimming removed 7 bases at V and 4 bases at J, with 10 bases between. This CDR3 comprises 12 residues. CDR3 coding DNA: TGTGCCAGCAAGACTGGAATCTATGGCTACACCTTC. Amino acid sequence: CASKTGIYGYTF.

This clonotype was seen more than once but under ten times. This may stem from a read error, because a much larger clone lies one nucleotide away. The genes are TRBV20-1 and TRBJ2-6; perhaps D is TRBD1 or TRBD2 (5 bases each). Germline CDR1 DFQATT, CDR2 SNEGSKA (reference sequence). This CDR3 has 15 residues. The CDR3 nucleotides are TGCAGTGCTAGTCGAATCGGGTACGGGGCCAACGTCCGGACTTTC. This sequence encodes CSASRIGYGANVRTF.

This chain connects TRBV18 to TRBJ2-6, with D perhaps TRBD1 or TRBD2 (5 bases each). Germline V gene lookup returns CDR1 KGHSH and CDR2 LQKENI. V was pared by 6 bases and J by 0 bases, with 15 bases between. The CDR3 runs to 17 residues. The CDR3 nucleotides read TGTGCCAGCTCCCCCGGGACCCCTAGCTCTGGGGCCAACGTCCTGACTTTC. Translating gives CASSPGTPSSGANVLTF.

Many counts were recorded for this clonotype. The CDR3 region is CASSPDSGGHSYEQYF. The DNA of the CDR3 is TGTGCCAGCAGCCCGGATAGCGGGGGCCATTCCTACGAGCAGTACTTC. This sequence joins TRBV5-6 and TRBJ2-7; 9 nucleotides match TRBD2. The V and J ends lost 4 bases and 1 base, in that order; junction bases with no gene match: 9. Germline V CDR1 and CDR2: SGHDT, YYEEEE. The CDR3 contains 16 residues.

Many counts were recorded for this clonotype. The chain recombines TRBV20-1 with TRBJ2-5; D is possibly TRBD1 or TRBD2 (5 bases each). The CDR3 has 15 residues. Deletions cut 3 bases from V and 1 base from J, with 15 bases between. The germline gives CDR1 DFQATT, CDR2 SNEGSKA (reference sequence). The chain's CDR3 is CSASDPGRLQETQYF. CDR3 sequence (DNA): TGCAGTGCTAGTGACCCGGGACGGCTCCAAGAGACCCAGTACTTC.

V and J are TRBV6-1 and TRBJ2-3; D is undetermined. Trimming removed 7 bases at V and 4 bases at J, with 15 bases between. The CDR3 extends over 14 amino acids. CDR1 is MNHNS and CDR2 is SASEGT in the germline V gene. The CDR3 is CASIPPGFPDTQYF. DNA for the CDR3: TGTGCCAGCATTCCACCGGGCTTCCCAGATACGCAGTATTTT.

This clonotype was seen only a few times. The chain couples TRBV20-1 to TRBJ1-5; D might be TRBD1 (6 bases). Trimming took off 0 bases at V and 4 bases at J, with 7 bases between the two ends. CDR1 and CDR2 from the germline V gene are DFQATT and SNEGSKA (reference sequence). CDR3 length equals 13 residues. CDR3 protein: CSAREQGNQPQHF. The CDR3 DNA reads TGCAGTGCTAGAGAACAGGGAAATCAGCCCCAGCATTTT.

The table lists this clonotype with many counts. This chain links TRBV27 with TRBJ2-1; D uncertain. CDR1 is MNHEY, CDR2 SMNVEV, per germline (reference sequence). V gave up 5 bases and J gave up 6 bases, with 11 bases separating them. This CDR3 spans 13 amino acids. The CDR3 spells CASSALVPNEQFF. CDR3 bases: TGTGCCAGCAGTGCCCTAGTCCCCAATGAGCAGTTCTTC.

J is TRBJ2-4 and V is TRBV3-1; D call uncertain. The CDR3 consists of 14 residues. V was clipped by 3 bases and J by 0 bases, with 6 bases between them. Germline loops: CDR1 LGHDT, CDR2 YNNKEL (reference sequence). CDR3 nucleotide sequence: TGTGCCAGCAGCCAGAGCATAGCCAAAAACATTCAGTACTTC. Amino acid sequence: CASSQSIAKNIQYF.

About this clonotype: A much larger clone lies one base from this, so it may be a read error. This rearrangement joins TRBV25-1 to TRBJ2-2, with a tentative D call TRBD2 (5 bases). The germline V gene has CDR1 MGHDK and CDR2 SYGVNS. The CDR3 sequence is 14 residues long. The DNA for the CDR3 is TGTGCCAGCATGCAGATTGGGAACACCGGGAAGCTGTTTTTT. Amino acid sequence: CASMQIGNTGKLFF.

The chain has TRBV4-2 and TRBJ1-2; possible D gene TRBD1, 6 bases. Trimming removed 1 base at V and 4 bases at J, with 13 bases between. This CDR3 has 15 amino acids. Germline values: CDR1 LGHNA, CDR2 YNFKEQ. Here the CDR3 reads CASSQGEQGRYGYTF. Written as DNA, the CDR3 is TGTGCCAGCAGCCAAGGGGAACAGGGACGCTATGGCTACACCTTC.

The chain couples TRBV20-1 to TRBJ2-5; maybe TRBD2 (6 bases). CDR3 length equals 12 residues. Germline V gene lookup returns CDR1 DFQATT and CDR2 SNEGSKA (reference sequence). The V gene lost 0 bases and the J gene lost 6 bases, with 8 bases spanning the gap. The DNA for the CDR3 is TGCAGTGCTAGAGATGGGGGGAAGACCCAGTACTTC. It translates to CSARDGGKTQYF.

This clonotype was recorded many times. CDR3 nucleotides: TGCAGTGCTAGGGGCGACAGGGGGTTTGGCACAGATACGCAGTATTTT. Residues: CSARGDRGFGTDTQYF. The V and J genes are TRBV20-1 and TRBJ2-3; TRBD1 aligns across 9 bases. The CDR3 sequence is 16 residues long. Germline V lookup: CDR1 DFQATT, CDR2 SNEGSKA (reference sequence). V lost 3 bases to trimming and J lost 1 base; unmatched junction nucleotides: 8.

The J gene is TRBJ2-2, the V gene TRBV21-1; TRBD1 is the table's D call and was not checked against the DNA. TRBV21-1 is a listed pseudogene. The CDR3 length is 17 residues. In nucleotides, the CDR3 is TGTGCCAGCAGGAAGGCCTCGGGAAGGAGGAACACCGGGGAGCGGTTTTTT. It translates to CASRKASGRRNTGERFF.